This T cell receptor beta chain was sequenced during a study of cytomegalovirus exposure and HLA in healthy donors. PCR employed 60 Vbeta and 13 Jbeta primers. This table comes from immunoSEQ multiplex PCR, and its TCRdb copy is limited to in-frame clones, with some not included. The table records 150,000 or so clones, around 78% of them present only once. V trimming: 5 bases; J trimming: 1 base; junction bases outside the gene matches: 0. The CDR3 loop spans 14 amino acids. CDR1 and CDR2 (germline): SGHRS, YFSETQ. The V call is TRBV5-1, the J call TRBJ2-2; 9 bases map to TRBD2. This TCR derives from a woman aged 40 to 50 in good health and CMV-seronegative. Sequencing used PBMCs. DNA of the CDR3: TGCGCCAGCAGGACTAGCGGGAACACCGGGGAGCTGTTTTTT. Translation: CASRTSGNTGELFF.